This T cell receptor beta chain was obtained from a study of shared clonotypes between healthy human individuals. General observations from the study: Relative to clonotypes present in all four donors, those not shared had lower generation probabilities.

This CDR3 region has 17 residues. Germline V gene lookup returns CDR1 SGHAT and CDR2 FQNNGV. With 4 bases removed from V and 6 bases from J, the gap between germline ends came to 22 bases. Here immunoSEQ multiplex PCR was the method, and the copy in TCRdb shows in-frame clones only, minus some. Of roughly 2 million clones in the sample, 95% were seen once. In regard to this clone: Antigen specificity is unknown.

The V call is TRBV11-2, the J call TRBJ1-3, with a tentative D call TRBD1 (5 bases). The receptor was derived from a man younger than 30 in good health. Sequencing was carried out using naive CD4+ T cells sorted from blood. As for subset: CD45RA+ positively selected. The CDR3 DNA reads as TGTGCCAGCAGCTCGCTCGGACCCTCCTTTGGGGCAAACACCATATATTTT. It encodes CASSSLGPSFGANTIYF.